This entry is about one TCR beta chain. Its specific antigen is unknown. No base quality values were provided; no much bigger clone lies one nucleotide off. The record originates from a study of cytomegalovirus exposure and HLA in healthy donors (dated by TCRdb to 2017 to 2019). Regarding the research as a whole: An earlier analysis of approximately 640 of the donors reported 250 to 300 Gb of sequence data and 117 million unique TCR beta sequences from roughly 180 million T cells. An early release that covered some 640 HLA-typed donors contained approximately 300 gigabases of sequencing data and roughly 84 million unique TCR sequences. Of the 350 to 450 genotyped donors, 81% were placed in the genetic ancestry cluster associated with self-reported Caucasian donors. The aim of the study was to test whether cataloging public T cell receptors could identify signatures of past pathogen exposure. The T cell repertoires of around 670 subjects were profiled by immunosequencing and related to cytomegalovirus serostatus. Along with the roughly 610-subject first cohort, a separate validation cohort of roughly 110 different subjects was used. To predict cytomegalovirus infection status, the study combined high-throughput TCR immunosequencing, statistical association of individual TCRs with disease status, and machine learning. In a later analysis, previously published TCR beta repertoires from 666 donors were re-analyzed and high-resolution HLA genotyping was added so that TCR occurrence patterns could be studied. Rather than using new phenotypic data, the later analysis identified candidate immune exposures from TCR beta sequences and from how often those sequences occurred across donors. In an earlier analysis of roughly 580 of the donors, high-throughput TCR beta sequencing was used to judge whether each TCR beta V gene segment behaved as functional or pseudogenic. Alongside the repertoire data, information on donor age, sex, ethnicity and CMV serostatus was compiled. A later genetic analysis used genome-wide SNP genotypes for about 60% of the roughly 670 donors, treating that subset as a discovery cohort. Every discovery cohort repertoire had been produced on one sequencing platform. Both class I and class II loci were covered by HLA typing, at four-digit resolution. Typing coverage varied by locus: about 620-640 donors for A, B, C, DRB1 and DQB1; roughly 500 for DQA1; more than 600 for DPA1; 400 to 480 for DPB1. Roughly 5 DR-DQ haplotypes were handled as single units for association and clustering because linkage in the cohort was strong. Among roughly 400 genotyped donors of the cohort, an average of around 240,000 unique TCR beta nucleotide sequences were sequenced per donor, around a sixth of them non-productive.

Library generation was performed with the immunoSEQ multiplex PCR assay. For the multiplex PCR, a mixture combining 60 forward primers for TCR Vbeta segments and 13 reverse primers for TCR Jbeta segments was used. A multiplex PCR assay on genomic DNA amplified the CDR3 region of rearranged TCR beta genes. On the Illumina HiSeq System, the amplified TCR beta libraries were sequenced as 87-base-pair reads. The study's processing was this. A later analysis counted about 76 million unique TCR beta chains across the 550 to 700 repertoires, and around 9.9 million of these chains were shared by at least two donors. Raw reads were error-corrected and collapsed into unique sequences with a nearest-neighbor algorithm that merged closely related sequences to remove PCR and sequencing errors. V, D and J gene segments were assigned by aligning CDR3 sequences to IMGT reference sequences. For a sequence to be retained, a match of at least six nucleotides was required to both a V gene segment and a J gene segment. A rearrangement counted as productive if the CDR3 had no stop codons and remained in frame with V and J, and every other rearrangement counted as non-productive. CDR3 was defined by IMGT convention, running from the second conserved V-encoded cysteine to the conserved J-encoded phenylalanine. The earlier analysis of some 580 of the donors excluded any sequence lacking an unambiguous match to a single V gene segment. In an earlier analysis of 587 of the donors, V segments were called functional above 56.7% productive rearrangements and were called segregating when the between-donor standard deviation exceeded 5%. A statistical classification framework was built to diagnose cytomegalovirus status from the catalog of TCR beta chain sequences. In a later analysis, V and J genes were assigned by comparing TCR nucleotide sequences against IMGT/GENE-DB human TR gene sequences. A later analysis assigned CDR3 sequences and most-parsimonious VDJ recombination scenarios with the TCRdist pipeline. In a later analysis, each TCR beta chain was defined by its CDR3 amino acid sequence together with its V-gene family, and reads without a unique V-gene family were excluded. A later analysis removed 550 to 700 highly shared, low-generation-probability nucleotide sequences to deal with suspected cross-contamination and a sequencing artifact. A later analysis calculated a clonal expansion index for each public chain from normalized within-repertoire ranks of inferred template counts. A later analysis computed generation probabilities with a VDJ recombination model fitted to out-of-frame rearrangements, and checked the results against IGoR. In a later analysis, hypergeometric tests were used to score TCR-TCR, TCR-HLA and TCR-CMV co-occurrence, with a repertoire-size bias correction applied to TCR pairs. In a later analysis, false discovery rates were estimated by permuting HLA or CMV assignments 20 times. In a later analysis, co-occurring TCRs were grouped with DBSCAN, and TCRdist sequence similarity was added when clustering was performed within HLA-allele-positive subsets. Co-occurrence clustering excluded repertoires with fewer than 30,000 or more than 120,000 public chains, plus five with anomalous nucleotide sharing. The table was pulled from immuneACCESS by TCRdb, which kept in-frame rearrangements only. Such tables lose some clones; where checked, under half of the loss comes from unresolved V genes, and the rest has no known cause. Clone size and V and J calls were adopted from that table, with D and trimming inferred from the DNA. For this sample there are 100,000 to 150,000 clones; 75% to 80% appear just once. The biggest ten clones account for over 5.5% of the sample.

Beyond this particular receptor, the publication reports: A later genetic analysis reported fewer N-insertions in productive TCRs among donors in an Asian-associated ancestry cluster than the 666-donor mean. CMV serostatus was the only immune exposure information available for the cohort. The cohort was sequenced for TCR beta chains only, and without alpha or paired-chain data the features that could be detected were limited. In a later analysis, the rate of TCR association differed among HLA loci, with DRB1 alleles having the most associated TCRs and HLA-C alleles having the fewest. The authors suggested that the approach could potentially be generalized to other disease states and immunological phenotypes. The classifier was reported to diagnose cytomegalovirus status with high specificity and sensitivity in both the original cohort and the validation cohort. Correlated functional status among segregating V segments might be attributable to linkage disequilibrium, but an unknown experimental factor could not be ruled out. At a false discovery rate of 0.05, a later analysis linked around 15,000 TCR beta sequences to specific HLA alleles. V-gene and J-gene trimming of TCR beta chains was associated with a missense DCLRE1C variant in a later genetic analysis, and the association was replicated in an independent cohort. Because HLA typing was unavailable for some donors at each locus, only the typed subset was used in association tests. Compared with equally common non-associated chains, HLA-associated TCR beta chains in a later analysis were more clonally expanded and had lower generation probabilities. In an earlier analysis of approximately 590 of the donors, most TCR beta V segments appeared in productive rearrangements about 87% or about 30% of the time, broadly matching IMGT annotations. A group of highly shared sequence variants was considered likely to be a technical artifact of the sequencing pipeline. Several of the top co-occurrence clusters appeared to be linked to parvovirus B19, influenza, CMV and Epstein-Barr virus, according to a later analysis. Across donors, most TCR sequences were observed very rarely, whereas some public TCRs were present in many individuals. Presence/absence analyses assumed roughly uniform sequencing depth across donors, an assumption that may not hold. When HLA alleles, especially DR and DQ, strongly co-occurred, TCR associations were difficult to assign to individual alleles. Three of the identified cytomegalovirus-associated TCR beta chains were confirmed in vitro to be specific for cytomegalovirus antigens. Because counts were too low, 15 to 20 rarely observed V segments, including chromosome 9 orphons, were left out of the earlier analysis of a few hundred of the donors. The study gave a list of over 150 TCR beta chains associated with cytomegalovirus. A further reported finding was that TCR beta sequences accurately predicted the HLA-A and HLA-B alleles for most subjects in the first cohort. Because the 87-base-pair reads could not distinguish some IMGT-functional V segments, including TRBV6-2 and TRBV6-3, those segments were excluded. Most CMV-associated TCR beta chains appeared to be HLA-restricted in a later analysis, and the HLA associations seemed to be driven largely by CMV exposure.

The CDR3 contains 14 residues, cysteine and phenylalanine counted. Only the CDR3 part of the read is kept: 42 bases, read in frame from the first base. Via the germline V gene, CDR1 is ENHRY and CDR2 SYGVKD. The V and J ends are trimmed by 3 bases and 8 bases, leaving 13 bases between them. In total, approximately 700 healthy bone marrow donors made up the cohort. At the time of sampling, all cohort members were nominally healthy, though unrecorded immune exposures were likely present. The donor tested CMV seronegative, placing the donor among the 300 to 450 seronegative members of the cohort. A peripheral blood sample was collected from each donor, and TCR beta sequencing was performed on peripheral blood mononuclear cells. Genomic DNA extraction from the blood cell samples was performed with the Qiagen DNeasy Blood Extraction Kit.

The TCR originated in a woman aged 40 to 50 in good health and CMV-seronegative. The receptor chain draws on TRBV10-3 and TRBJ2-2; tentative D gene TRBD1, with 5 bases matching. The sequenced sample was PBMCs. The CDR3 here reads CAISDSRGRGELFF. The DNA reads TGTGCCATCAGTGATAGTAGGGGCCGAGGGGAGCTGTTTTTT.